This TCR beta chain was retrieved from a study of blood T cell repertoires in COVID-19. Study details: COVID-19 samples collected from the United States, Italy and Spain covered acute and convalescent phases. The analysed material was cDNA or gDNA that came from T cells, B-cell-depleted T cells, or PBMCs.

V gave up 3 bases and J gave up 12 bases; unmatched junction bases: 3. CDR1 is KGHSH and CDR2 is LQKENI in the germline V gene. This CDR3 spans 12 amino acids. Profiled with immunoSEQ multiplex PCR; TCRdb holds only in-frame clones, not every one. The sample has under 130,000 clones, around 80% seen once. J is TRBJ1-4 and V is TRBV18, with TRBD1 matching 8 bases. This receptor was taken from a woman aged 80 or over with acute or convalescent COVID-19. The sequenced material came from peripheral blood. The CDR3 nucleotides read TGTGCCAGCTCACCGGACAGGGTAGAACTGTTTTTT. Translating it yields CASSPDRVELFF.